Sequencing of this T cell receptor beta chain was carried out in a study of regulatory T cells in long-lasting Graves disease. The germline V and J ends were trimmed by 5 bases and 2 bases, with 12 bases remaining between them. The CDR3 is made up of 15 amino acids. Germline-derived CDR1 and CDR2 are MDHEN and SYDVKM. The table lists this clonotype with a few counts. This sequence may be a read error, since a much larger clone differs from it by one base. With iRepertoire HTBI primers and Arm-PCR of CDR3 regions, TCR beta libraries were built. TCRdb processed the multiplex PCR reads anew with MiXCR; each CDR3 protein has one entry. This sample carries some 230,000 distinct CDR3 sequences, around 17% of them seen once, and the ten largest clones take roughly a fifth. The time point was: newly diagnosed GD, antithyroid drugs for less than 3 months. RNA from PBMCs was the source of the TCR library. The authors drew roughly 8.1 milliliters of peripheral blood into EDTA tubes.

This material consisted of peripheral blood mononuclear cells (PBMCs), taken at new diagnosis, from a patient treated with antithyroid drugs. V is TRBV28 and J is TRBJ1-4, with D unresolved. The TCR originated in a female donor with Graves disease. CDR3 sequence: CASSDPGSTNEKLFF. In DNA form, the CDR3 reads TGTGCCAGCAGTGACCCAGGTTCGACTAATGAAAAACTGTTTTTT.